This T cell receptor beta chain emerged from a study of post-analysis software for immune sequencing data. Study-level information: Some patients lacked subtype; others had relapsing-remitting, secondary progressive or progressive-relapsing disease. Points from the study as a whole: TRBV5-6, TRBV5-1 and TRBV20-1 belonged to a set of roughly five TRBV segments that were more frequent in patients than controls. Controls had significantly higher normalized Chao1 diversity than multiple sclerosis patients. The F measure placed samples prepared in the same batch into strongly shared clusters.

Germline V lookup: CDR1 SQVTM, CDR2 ANQGSEA. The CDR3 consists of 14 residues. V was clipped by 5 bases and J by 7 bases; unmatched bases: 12. This clonotype has a handful of counts. Its antigen is not known. Unique molecular identifiers had been added to the TCR beta cDNA libraries. Input populations of about 0.95 to 11 million T cells gave rise to hundreds of thousands of cDNA molecules. One entry per CDR3 protein results from TCRdb running MiXCR on the PCR reads. The sample includes about 500,000 distinct CDR3 sequences, roughly 45% of them seen just once. This receptor was taken from a girl aged 10-17 years with multiple sclerosis. The sequenced material came from blood. The V and J genes are TRBV29-1 and TRBJ2-7, with 9 bases aligning to TRBD1. The CDR3 region is CSVLWDRVLEEQYF. The CDR3 coding sequence is TGCAGCGTTCTATGGGACAGGGTCCTGGAGGAGCAGTACTTC.